Shown below are 29 T cell receptor beta chains from a single sample sequenced in a study of cytotoxic CD8 clonotypes in ibrutinib-treated CLL. Sequencing used immunoSEQ multiplex PCR; TCRdb keeps in-frame clones, though not all of them. Of 150,000 or so clones in the sample, 80% to 90% were seen once. The material was PBMCs, obtained after 24 months of ibrutinib treatment. All receptors come from a human donor with chronic lymphocytic leukemia.

This chain uses TRBV20-1 with TRBJ1-1; D call uncertain. The CDR3 extends over 11 amino acids. Germline CDR1 and CDR2: DFQATT and SNEGSKA (reference sequence). Trimming stripped 8 bases from V and 5 bases from J, with 12 bases between. The CDR3 loop is CSSWIGTEAFF. CDR3 nucleotide sequence: TGCAGTAGTTGGATAGGGACTGAAGCTTTCTTT.

In its sample, this clone was seen a few times. The chain has TRBV27 and TRBJ1-2; possible D gene TRBD1, 6 bases. CDR1 is MNHEY, CDR2 SMNVEV, per germline (reference sequence). The CDR3 runs 15 residues. V was trimmed by 5 bases and J by 8 bases, leaving 21 bases between them. In nucleotides, the CDR3 is TGTGCCAGCAGTCCTATGCCCGGGGGCCTCGGGGGCTACACCTTC. The encoded protein is CASSPMPGGLGGYTF.

A single count supports this clone. This chain connects TRBV7-9 to TRBJ2-7; the match to TRBD1 covers 7 bases. The CDR3 loop spans 16 amino acids. The J segment lost 0 bases and the V segment lost 5 bases, leaving 10 bases of the junction unmatched. Germline-derived CDR1 and CDR2 are SEHNR and FQNEAQ (reference sequence). CDR3 DNA: TGTGCCAGCAGCCAACTGGGACAGCAAAACTCCTACGAGCAGTACTTC. Amino acid sequence: CASSQLGQQNSYEQYF.

The chain has TRBV9 and TRBJ2-1; TRBD2 matches at 7 bases. The V gene's germline CDR1 is SGDLS and CDR2 YYNGEE. The ends lost 0 bases at V and 0 bases at J; junction bases unmatched: 6. The CDR3 runs 17 residues. The CDR3 sequence is CASSVAWGGGSYNEQFF. The CDR3 DNA reads TGTGCCAGCAGCGTAGCTTGGGGCGGGGGCTCCTACAATGAGCAGTTCTTC.

V is TRBV19 and J is TRBJ1-6, with no clear D. The V end was cut by 0 bases, the J end by 8 bases, with 5 bases between. The CDR3 is 13 residues long. Looked up from germline, CDR1 is LNHDA and CDR2 is SQIVND (reference sequence). CDR3 region: CASSIDKDSPLHF. The CDR3 region has the DNA TGTGCCAGTAGTATAGATAAGGATTCACCCCTCCACTTT.

V and J are TRBV21-1 and TRBJ2-7; no DNA check was done on the table's D call, TRBD2. TRBV21-1 is recorded as a pseudogene. The CDR3 has 15 amino acids. The CDR3 here is CASSTRERLSYEQYF. DNA for the CDR3: TGTGCCAGCTCCACAAGGGAGAGGCTTTCCTACGAGCAGTACTTC.

In nucleotides, the CDR3 is TGTGCCAGCAGCCGCGACAGGGGCAGCTATGGCTACACCTTC. This translates into CASSRDRGSYGYTF. The V call is TRBV7-2, the J call TRBJ1-2; 8 nucleotides align to TRBD1. V lost 5 bases, J lost 4 bases, and 6 bases stayed unmatched. This CDR3 has 14 amino acids. The germline V gene encodes CDR1 SGHTA and CDR2 FQGNSA.

The genes are TRBV19 and TRBJ2-3, with 12 positions matching TRBD2. CDR3 length: 15 amino acids. Trimming at V came to 2 bases and at J to 4 bases, leaving 1 base not matched to a gene. The V gene's germline CDR1 is LNHDA and CDR2 SQIVND (reference sequence). CDR3 amino acids: CASSIRTSGADTQYF. CDR3 nucleotides: TGTGCCAGTAGTATAAGGACTAGCGGGGCAGATACGCAGTATTTT.

The chain links TRBV27 to TRBJ2-3; weak D call: TRBD2 (5 bases). The CDR3 runs to 19 residues. Trimming took 8 bases from V and 2 from J, leaving 29 bases between them. CDR1 and CDR2 (germline): MNHEY, SMNVEV (reference sequence). CDR3 loop: CASDVPPGYNRTITDTQYF. CDR3 nucleotides: TGTGCCAGCGATGTCCCACCGGGATACAATCGGACGATCACAGATACGCAGTATTTT.

In this sample, this clone turned up once. The chain is built from TRBV4-1 and TRBJ1-1, with TRBD1 identical over 7 bases. This CDR3 has 17 amino acids. Trimming cost V 0 bases and J 6 bases; bases outside gene matches: 13. Germline CDR1 is MGHRA and CDR2 is YSYEKL. The CDR3 region has the DNA TGCGCCAGCAGCCAAGATTCGGGAAGGGGGCTAAAGCCTGAAGCTTTCTTT. This codes for CASSQDSGRGLKPEAFF.

The chain recombines TRBV7-2 with TRBJ2-6; the match to TRBD2 covers 7 bases. The V and J ends lost 3 bases and 2 bases, in that order; junction bases with no gene match: 4. The V gene's germline CDR1 is SGHTA and CDR2 FQGNSA. The CDR3 spans 16 residues. The CDR3 reads CASSFLAGAGANVLTF. CDR3 sequence (DNA): TGTGCCAGCAGCTTCTTGGCGGGGGCTGGGGCCAACGTCCTGACTTTC.

V usage is TRBV7-9 and J usage is TRBJ2-1; tentatively, D is TRBD1 or TRBD2 (6 bases each). Germline V gene sequence: CDR1 SEHNR, CDR2 FQNEAQ (reference sequence). V was shortened by 2 bases and J by 6 bases, with 14 bases between the two germline ends. This CDR3 spans 15 amino acids. Here the CDR3 reads CASSLTGALGNEQFF. DNA of the CDR3: TGTGCCAGCAGCTTAACGGGGGCGCTGGGCAATGAGCAGTTCTTC. Looking up the rest from reference TRBV7-9 and TRBJ2-1 gives the full variable domain: DTGVSQNPRHKITKRGQNVTFRCDPISEHNRLYWYRQTLGQGPEFLTYFQNEAQLEKSRLLSDRFSAERPKGSFSTLEIQRTEQGDSAMYLCASSLTGALGNEQFFGPGTRLTVL.

The chain recombines TRBV28 with TRBJ2-3; no firm D call. V shed 7 bases and J shed 4 bases, with 6 bases lying between them. CDR1 is MDHEN, CDR2 SYDVKM, per germline. The CDR3 is made up of 11 amino acids. The CDR3 sequence is CASTNSDTQYF. As DNA, the CDR3 is TGTGCCAGCACCAACTCAGATACGCAGTATTTT.

V is TRBV5-1 and J is TRBJ1-1; D perhaps matches TRBD1 (6 bases). Germline lookup yields CDR1 SGHRS and CDR2 YFSETQ. V lost 4 bases and J 6 bases, leaving 16 bases between the germline ends. The CDR3 has 14 amino acids. The CDR3 nucleotides are TGCGCCAGCAGCGGGGGGACAAGTGAGGCTGAAGCTTTCTTT. It codes for CASSGGTSEAEAFF.

The chain has TRBV30 and TRBJ2-2; TRBD2 agrees at 15 bases. Germline CDR1 GTSNPN, CDR2 SVGIG (reference sequence). This CDR3 is 17 amino acids long. J lost 1 base, V lost 5 bases, and 5 bases had no gene match. DNA for the CDR3: TGTGCCTGGGTAGCGGGACTAGCGGGGGGGAACACCGGGGAGCTGTTTTTT. Its protein is CAWVAGLAGGNTGELFF.

The gene calls are TRBV6-5 and TRBJ2-7, with D possibly matching TRBD1 (5 bases). V was pared by 5 bases and J by 6 bases, with 14 bases between. This CDR3 comprises 13 residues. The germline CDR1 and CDR2 sequences are MNHEY and SVGAGI. The CDR3 nucleotides are TGTGCCAGCAGTAATCAGGGCCCAGGCGAGCAGTACTTC. Translating gives CASSNQGPGEQYF.

This clone has at least ten counts. The chain uses TRBV5-1 and TRBJ1-1; a possible D gene is TRBD1 (5 bases). This CDR3 region has 14 residues. Germline loops: CDR1 SGHRS, CDR2 YFSETQ. V lost 4 bases and J 1 base, leaving 11 bases between the germline ends. The CDR3 region has the DNA TGCGCCAGCAGCCGGGACCCCGAGAACACTGAAGCTTTCTTT. Translating gives CASSRDPENTEAFF.

The gene calls are TRBV7-2 and TRBJ2-3; 8 positions match TRBD1. V lost 5 bases, J lost 2 bases, and 3 bases stayed unmatched. Per the germline V gene, CDR1 is SGHTA and CDR2 is FQGNSA. The CDR3 contains 14 residues. The CDR3 DNA sequence: TGTGCCAGCAGCCGACAGGGGAACACAGATACGCAGTATTTT. This codes for CASSRQGNTDTQYF.

This clone appeared a single time. The chain combines TRBV29-1 with TRBJ2-7; 10 positions match TRBD1. The CDR3 sequence is 13 residues long. Trimming at V came to 6 bases and at J to 5 bases, leaving 7 bases not matched to a gene. The germline V gene encodes CDR1 SQVTM and CDR2 ANQGSEA. DNA for the CDR3: TGCAGCGTGACCGGGACAGGGGCAAACGAGCAGTACTTC. It codes for CSVTGTGANEQYF.

J is TRBJ2-3 and V is TRBV7-2; 7 positions agree with TRBD2. The CDR3 runs 13 residues. From germline, CDR1 is SGHTA and CDR2 FQGNSA. V shed 5 bases and J 4 bases; nucleotides not matched to a gene: 3. CDR3 sequence reads: CASSRGRADTQYF. For the CDR3, the DNA is TGTGCCAGCAGCCGGGGGAGGGCAGATACGCAGTATTTT.

This clone was detected ten times or more. The gene calls are TRBV19 and TRBJ1-4; 7 bases line up with TRBD1. The CDR3 totals 17 residues. Germline CDR1 and CDR2: LNHDA and SQIVND (reference sequence). V lost 6 bases, J lost 0 bases, and 10 bases stayed unmatched. The CDR3: CASSLPGQFATNEKLFF. The CDR3 DNA reads TGTGCCAGTAGCCTACCGGGACAGTTTGCAACTAATGAAAAACTGTTTTTT.

The rearrangement links TRBV7-2 to TRBJ2-3; 7 bases are a match to TRBD2. Trimming cost V 8 bases and J 3 bases; bases outside gene matches: 17. The CDR3 contains 17 residues. Germline lookup yields CDR1 SGHTA and CDR2 FQGNSA. For the CDR3, the DNA is TGTGCCAGCTCCCCTTCAAGAGCGGGGCTGAGGACAGATACGCAGTATTTT. Translated: CASSPSRAGLRTDTQYF.

This clone was seen only once. The chain combines TRBV6-1 with TRBJ1-2, with D possibly being TRBD1 (6 bases). V was cut by 3 bases and J by 8 bases, with 13 bases left in between. The CDR3 consists of 13 residues. From germline, CDR1 is MNHNS and CDR2 SASEGT. The CDR3 DNA is TGTGCCAGCAGTGACGACAGGAGGCGCGGCTACACCTTC. Translation: CASSDDRRRGYTF.

The J gene is TRBJ1-1, the V gene TRBV4-1; D ambiguous. This CDR3 is built from 15 residues. Deletions cut 2 bases from V and 0 bases from J, with 10 bases between. Germline V gene sequence: CDR1 MGHRA, CDR2 YSYEKL. The chain's CDR3 is CASSQHRPMNTEAFF. The CDR3 DNA follows: TGCGCCAGCAGCCAACATCGACCGATGAACACTGAAGCTTTCTTT.

This clone was detected only once. This chain connects TRBV7-2 to TRBJ2-2; tentative D call: TRBD2 (5 bases). This CDR3 spans 16 amino acids. Germline V gives CDR1 SGHTA, CDR2 FQGNSA. The V end was cut by 7 bases, the J end by 4 bases, with 19 bases between. CDR3 nucleotide sequence: TGTGCCAGCAAGTTCCGTGGCGGGTCCATCACCGGGGAGCTGTTTTTT. This gives the protein CASKFRGGSITGELFF.

J is TRBJ1-2 and V is TRBV15, with TRBD1 as a possible D gene (6 bases). The V end was cut by 0 bases, the J end by 6 bases, with 11 bases between. Per the germline V gene, CDR1 is LNHNV and CDR2 is YYDKDF (reference sequence). CDR3 size: 14 residues. The DNA of the CDR3 is TGTGCCACCAGCAGAGATGTGCAGGGGAATGGCTACACCTTC. As protein: CATSRDVQGNGYTF.

V is TRBV28 and J is TRBJ1-2, with D possibly being TRBD1 (6 bases). This CDR3 is built from 12 residues. Germline CDR1 and CDR2: MDHEN and SYDVKM. The germline V and J ends were trimmed by 4 bases and 3 bases, with 6 bases remaining between them. CDR3 sequence: CASSSGDYGYTF. The CDR3 DNA follows: TGTGCCAGCAGTTCAGGGGACTATGGCTACACCTTC.

The chain has TRBV28 and TRBJ2-7; D is unresolved. CDR3 size: 14 residues. CDR1 is MDHEN and CDR2 is SYDVKM in the germline V gene. V was clipped by 5 bases and J by 0 bases, with 11 bases between them. The CDR3 nucleotides read TGTGCCAGCAGTGGCCCGCTGAGCTCCTACGAGCAGTACTTC. This encodes CASSGPLSSYEQYF.

This chain connects TRBV30 to TRBJ1-4, with TRBD1 identical over 8 bases. CDR1 is GTSNPN, CDR2 SVGIG, per germline (reference sequence). This CDR3 comprises 14 residues. V gave up 3 bases and J gave up 5 bases; unmatched junction bases: 5. The CDR3 nucleotides read TGTGCCTGGAGCAGGGGGCGATGGAATGAAAAACTGTTTTTT. Translated, it gives CAWSRGRWNEKLFF.